This entry lists 15 T cell receptor beta chains sequenced from one sample in a study of cytomegalovirus exposure and HLA in healthy donors. The PCR had 60 Vbeta and 13 Jbeta primers. The assay was immunoSEQ multiplex PCR, and TCRdb's table has in-frame clones only and misses some. This table holds just over 65,000 clones, 70% to 90% found once. Material: PBMCs. These receptor sequences come from a human donor in good health.

This chain uses TRBV9 with TRBJ2-3; 8 bases align to TRBD2. The CDR3 totals 15 residues. Trimming took 4 bases from V and 3 from J; bases not matched to a gene: 7. The germline V gene encodes CDR1 SGDLS and CDR2 YYNGEE. The DNA of the CDR3 is TGTGCCAGCAGCCCCCTTAGCGGGGCAACAGATACGCAGTATTTT. It specifies CASSPLSGATDTQYF.

This sequence joins TRBV5-6 and TRBJ1-2; 12 positions match TRBD1. This CDR3 region has 16 residues. Looked up from germline, CDR1 is SGHDT and CDR2 is YYEEEE. V gave up 2 bases and J gave up 7 bases; unmatched junction bases: 9. The chain's CDR3 is CASSLYTGTGGLGYTF. DNA for the CDR3: TGTGCCAGCAGCTTATATACCGGGACAGGGGGCCTTGGCTACACCTTC.

This clone was counted once. CDR3 DNA sequence: TGCGCCAGCAGCGGTGACAGGGCCGACGCTGAAGCTTTCTTT. Translating it yields CASSGDRADAEAFF. This chain links TRBV5-1 with TRBJ1-1; 7 nucleotides agree with TRBD1. The V gene's germline CDR1 is SGHRS and CDR2 YFSETQ. The ends lost 4 bases at V and 6 bases at J; junction bases unmatched: 9. The CDR3 loop spans 14 amino acids. Full variable domain (remainder filled in from reference TRBV5-1 and TRBJ1-1): KAGVTQTPRYLIKTRGQQVTLSCSPISGHRSVSWYQQTPGQGLQFLFEYFSETQRNKGNFPGRFSGRQFSNSRSEMNVSTLELGDSALYLCASSGDRADAEAFFGQGTRLTVV.

This chain joins TRBV6-1 and TRBJ1-3; D remains unclear. Germline CDR1 reads MNHNS; CDR2 reads SASEGT. This CDR3 region has 15 residues. V lost 3 bases to trimming and J lost 2 bases, with 11 bases between them. CDR3 sequence: CASSDGVQTGNTIYF. The CDR3 DNA reads TGTGCCAGCAGTGACGGGGTACAGACTGGAAACACCATATATTTT.

V is TRBV15 and J is TRBJ2-5; D remains unclear. This CDR3 has 15 residues. V was trimmed by 0 bases and J by 1 base, leaving 9 bases between them. Germline V CDR1 and CDR2: LNHNV, YYDKDF (reference sequence). The CDR3 here is CATSRDLASQETQYF. The DNA for the CDR3 is TGTGCCACCAGCAGAGATCTGGCCAGCCAAGAGACCCAGTACTTC.

The V gene is TRBV5-1, the J gene TRBJ1-1; D is unresolved. Trimming left V 4 bases short and J 1 base short, with 14 bases between. The CDR3 covers 15 residues. Germline CDR1 reads SGHRS; CDR2 reads YFSETQ. CDR3: CASSVQPEGNTEAFF. CDR3 nucleotide sequence: TGCGCCAGCAGCGTCCAGCCAGAGGGGAACACTGAAGCTTTCTTT.

V is TRBV7-2 and J is TRBJ2-7; D gene uncertain. The germline V gene has CDR1 SGHTA and CDR2 FQGNSA. The length of the CDR3 is 16 residues. The V end was cut by 0 bases, the J end by 0 bases, with 12 bases between. In DNA form, the CDR3 reads TGTGCCAGCAGCTTAGCTACGCGGATGAGCTCCTACGAGCAGTACTTC. Its protein product is CASSLATRMSSYEQYF.

The chain uses TRBV5-1 and TRBJ2-3; D is unclear. CDR1 and CDR2 (germline): SGHRS, YFSETQ. This CDR3 has 13 residues. Trimming left V 5 bases short and J 2 bases short, with 9 bases between. The CDR3 DNA follows: TGCGCCAGCAGTCAAAGCTCCACAGATACGCAGTATTTT. Its protein product is CASSQSSTDTQYF.

This clone has a handful of counts. The chain recombines TRBV6-1 with TRBJ1-5; 8 bases are a match to TRBD1. The CDR3 is 15 residues long. Looked up from germline, CDR1 is MNHNS and CDR2 is SASEGT. Unmatched junction bases numbered 9, after V lost 7 bases and J lost 4 bases. As DNA, the CDR3 is TGTGCCAGCACCCCCGGACAGGGTTTGAATCAGCCCCAGCATTTT. It specifies CASTPGQGLNQPQHF.

This rearrangement joins TRBV9 to TRBJ2-2; 7 bases agree with TRBD2. Germline-derived CDR1 and CDR2 are SGDLS and YYNGEE. CDR3 length: 16 amino acids. The V and J ends lost 4 bases and 2 bases, in that order; junction bases with no gene match: 8. The DNA of the CDR3 is TGTGCCAGCAGCTTAGGGAGGGGCGATAACACCGGGGAGCTGTTTTTT. It is translated as CASSLGRGDNTGELFF.

The chain couples TRBV19 to TRBJ2-7, with D possibly matching TRBD1 (6 bases). The germline V gene encodes CDR1 LNHDA and CDR2 SQIVND (reference sequence). The CDR3 loop spans 15 amino acids. V lost 5 bases, J lost 2 bases, and 16 bases lay in between. The CDR3 region is CASSPGQLLTYEQYF. The CDR3 bases are TGTGCCAGTAGTCCCGGACAGTTACTGACCTACGAGCAGTACTTC. The whole variable domain, remainder taken from reference TRBV19 and TRBJ2-7, is DGGITQSPKYLFRKEGQNVTLSCEQNLNHDAMYWYRQDPGQGLRLIYYSQIVNDFQKGDIAEGYSVSREKKESFPLTVTSAQKNPTAFYLCASSPGQLLTYEQYFGPGTRLTVT.

The V and J genes are TRBV7-3 and TRBJ2-3; 9 bases match TRBD1. Germline values: CDR1 SGHTA, CDR2 FQGTGA. The CDR3 covers 19 residues. J lost 6 bases, V lost 4 bases, and 20 bases had no gene match. The CDR3 coding sequence is TGTGCCAGCAGCTCAAGCGCGGGACAGGGAGCGGGGACTCTGGATACGCAGTATTTT. Translating it yields CASSSSAGQGAGTLDTQYF.

This rearrangement joins TRBV7-9 to TRBJ1-6; D gene ambiguous. Trimming stripped 2 bases from V and 5 bases from J, with 10 bases between. Germline-derived CDR1 and CDR2 are SEHNR and FQNEAQ (reference sequence). This CDR3 has 15 amino acids. The CDR3 spells CASSLRGPDNSPLHF. Written as DNA, the CDR3 is TGTGCCAGCAGCTTACGCGGGCCGGATAATTCACCCCTCCACTTT. The whole variable domain, remainder taken from reference TRBV7-9 and TRBJ1-6, is DTGVSQNPRHKITKRGQNVTFRCDPISEHNRLYWYRQTLGQGPEFLTYFQNEAQLEKSRLLSDRFSAERPKGSFSTLEIQRTEQGDSAMYLCASSLRGPDNSPLHFGNGTRLTVT.

The V and J genes are TRBV25-1 and TRBJ1-3; 7 bases line up with TRBD1. CDR1 is MGHDK, CDR2 SYGVNS, per germline. Trimming cost V 6 bases and J 1 base; bases outside gene matches: 6. CDR3 length: 15 amino acids. This CDR3 reads CASSYAQGSGNTIYF. In DNA, the CDR3 is TGTGCCAGCAGCTACGCACAGGGGTCTGGAAACACCATATATTTT.

J is TRBJ2-7 and V is TRBV28; D not certain. The V end was cut by 6 bases, the J end by 3 bases, with 21 bases between. This CDR3 region has 16 residues. CDR1 is MDHEN and CDR2 is SYDVKM in the germline V gene. The CDR3 spells CASRRIVHERVYEQYF. CDR3 bases: TGTGCCAGCAGGCGTATCGTTCATGAACGGGTCTACGAGCAGTACTTC.